What follows are 7 T cell receptor beta chains derived from one specimen sequenced in a study of type 1 regulatory T cells. TCRdb called the reads again in MiXCR, with one record for every CDR3 protein. The sample has more than 50,000 distinct CDR3 sequences; roughly two thirds are singletons. Their recognized antigens are unknown. The sample comprised cultured non-Tr1 T cells, either the whole culture or a sorted T cell fraction (not recorded which). Receptors originate from a human donor in good health.

This clonotype appeared once. This chain connects TRBV3-1 to TRBJ2-2; 8 positions agree with TRBD2. The CDR3 extends over 15 amino acids. The germline V gene has CDR1 LGHDT and CDR2 YNNKEL (reference sequence). Trimming removed 4 bases from V and 5 bases from J; junction bases left unmatched: 6. The CDR3 region is CASSRRAGETGELFF. CDR3 coding DNA: TGTGCCAGCAGCCGCCGAGCGGGGGAGACCGGGGAGCTGTTTTTT.

This clonotype was seen just once. This chain links TRBV3-1 with TRBJ2-7; 8 bases agree with TRBD2. This CDR3 has 14 amino acids. The germline V gene has CDR1 LGHDT and CDR2 YNNKEL (reference sequence). Losses at the gene ends were 5 bases for V and 6 bases for J; bases not matched to a gene: 9. The CDR3 DNA reads as TGTGCCAGCAGCTCCACTAGCGGAGGGGGCGAGCAGTACTTC. Amino acids: CASSSTSGGGEQYF.

This clonotype was counted a few times. The V and J genes are TRBV2 and TRBJ1-4; D is unresolved. The V and J ends lost 3 bases and 2 bases respectively, with 13 bases between them. The V gene's germline CDR1 is SNHLY and CDR2 FYNNEI. CDR3 length: 16 amino acids. CDR3 DNA sequence: TGTGCCAGCAGTGAGCGGCGACGCGGGACTAATGAAAAACTGTTTTTT. Translating gives CASSERRRGTNEKLFF.

This chain connects TRBV6-5 to TRBJ2-7, with 8 bases fitting TRBD1. CDR3 size: 12 residues. CDR1 and CDR2 (germline): MNHEY, SVGAGI. The J segment lost 6 bases and the V segment lost 8 bases, leaving 6 bases of the junction unmatched. Here the CDR3 reads CASEGQEFEQYF. The CDR3 DNA is TGTGCCAGCGAGGGACAGGAGTTCGAGCAGTACTTC.

This sequence joins TRBV28 and TRBJ2-6; D possibly matches TRBD1 or TRBD2 (5 bases each). CDR1 MDHEN and CDR2 SYDVKM come from the germline V gene. This CDR3 is 14 amino acids long. Trimming removed 7 bases from V and 0 bases from J, with 7 bases in between. The CDR3 nucleotides are TGTGCCAGCAAGAGGGGCTCTGGGGCCAACGTCCTGACTTTC. Translating it yields CASKRGSGANVLTF. Combining the CDR3 with reference TRBV28 and TRBJ2-6 gives the whole variable domain DVKVTQSSRYLVKRTGEKVFLECVQDMDHENMFWYRQDPGLGLRLIYFSYDVKMKEKGDIPEGYSVSREKKERFSLILESASTNQTSMYLCASKRGSGANVLTFGAGSRLTVL.

The chain combines TRBV19 with TRBJ1-5; perhaps TRBD1 as D (6 bases). The CDR3 has 15 amino acids. Germline-derived CDR1 and CDR2 are LNHDA and SQIVND (reference sequence). V shed 7 bases and J shed 0 bases, with 13 bases lying between them. DNA for the CDR3: TGTGCCAGTAACTACAGGGAGGGTAGCAATCAGCCCCAGCATTTT. Protein: CASNYREGSNQPQHF.

V and J are TRBV7-9 and TRBJ2-1, with D perhaps being TRBD1 or TRBD2 (5 bases each). Germline V lookup: CDR1 SEHNR, CDR2 FQNEAQ (reference sequence). The V gene lost 1 base and the J gene lost 9 bases, with 16 bases spanning the gap. This CDR3 is built from 15 residues. CDR3: CASSLGNEGRGEQFF. CDR3 nucleotide sequence: TGTGCCAGCAGCTTAGGTAACGAGGGGCGTGGTGAGCAGTTCTTC.